Listed here is a single T cell receptor beta chain. Its antigen is unknown. Nothing much larger sits one base from this clone, and base qualities are not available. The sample originates from a study of a mutant IDH1 vaccine in newly diagnosed glioma (dated by TCRdb to about 2021). At the level of the whole study: Vaccination started 4-6 weeks after radiotherapy alone, or was given together with temozolomide cycles in the groups whose treatment included chemotherapy. The week-35 safety follow-up was designated visit V12, and the week-47 end of study was designated visit V13. Peripheral blood samples were drawn at six visits, namely V03 (baseline), V05, V07, V10, V12 and V13. Before enrollment, most patients had been given radiochemotherapy with temozolomide as standard therapy, while the rest had received either radiotherapy alone or temozolomide alone. Of the approximately 29 treated patients, approximately 62% were male and around 40% were female, and a mean age of 40.4 years was recorded. Longitudinal TCRB deep sequencing was done for some 26 treated patients, wherever samples were available for exploratory analyses. Overall study results and their limits: The authors noted that analyses of patient blood samples could not be reproduced because of sample limitations. PBMC samples for TCRB deep sequencing were selected based on availability. Pseudoprogression appeared unrelated to alterations in the top peripheral T cell clonotypes detected by TCRB sequencing. Immune responses induced by the vaccine were seen in approximately 93% of patients across multiple MHC alleles.

The receptor library was made with the immunoSEQ multiplex PCR assay. Following the manufacturer's protocol, the hsTCRB Kit was used to amplify rearranged TCR beta chain sequences. An Illumina MiSeq was used to sequence the TCRB libraries. Per the source publication's procedure: Demultiplexing, trimming and gene mapping were performed with the kit vendor's proprietary platform. The table was pulled from immuneACCESS by TCRdb, which kept in-frame rearrangements only. Such tables lose some clones; where checked, under half of the loss comes from unresolved V genes, and the rest has no known cause. D and trimming come from the DNA, and the V and J calls and clone size come from that table. The sample yields 60,000 or so clones; approximately 81% were counted once. About 4% of the sample comes from the top ten. Sample time point, as interpreted from the label and publication: week 35, safety follow-up. Each vaccine dose was 300 ug of a 20-mer mutant IDH1 peptide in Montanide, given subcutaneously with topical imiquimod. Patients received eight vaccinations in weeks 1, 3, 5, 7, 11, 15, 19 and 23, corresponding to visits V03 through V10. The donors had newly diagnosed IDH1-mutant astrocytomas of WHO grade 3 or 4 that showed loss of nuclear ATRX. The samples were drawn from NOA16, a multicentre, single-arm, open-label phase I trial in Germany that tested a mutant IDH1 peptide vaccine in humans for the first time. Genomic DNA for TCRB sequencing was extracted from EDTA blood using the DNeasy Blood and Tissue Kit.

The clonotype originates from a man younger than 40 with glioma. Sequencing used PBMCs, obtained from a glioma patient whose treatment included an IDH1 peptide vaccine.

The CDR3 corresponds to CASSLSRGPGTGELFF. The bases read TGTGCCAGCAGTTTATCCCGCGGACCGGGCACCGGGGAGCTGTTTTTT. The chain is encoded by TRBV27 joined to TRBJ2-2, with no D gene named confidently. The junction carries 12 bases between V and J, which are trimmed by 0 bases and 4 bases respectively. CDR1 and CDR2 were assigned from the germline V gene (reference sequence) as MNHEY and SMNVEV. Its CDR3 holds 16 amino acids, cysteine through phenylalanine. CDR3 DNA is the only sequence kept; it has 48 bases, read in frame from the first base.